A selection of T cell receptor beta chains follows, all from one sample in a study of beta chain features in type 1 diabetes. Data came from immunoSEQ multiplex PCR; TCRdb stores just in-frame clones and leaves some out. Here the sample spans some 660,000 clones, around 15% being singletons. Sequencing used naive CD4+ T cells from blood. The receptors stem from a man aged 18 to 30 with type 1 diabetes. CDR3s include the opening cysteine and the closing phenylalanine or tryptophan. The D gene is left open where the match is weak. Part of the rows lack a size; the others show once, few, many or a class for expanded clones.

>.|TRBV6-5|TRBJ1-1|few
TGTGCCAGCAGTTACTCGAGAGGTTCGAACACTGAAGCTTTCTTT
CASSYSRGSNTEAFF
>.|TRBV27|TRBJ1-1|.
TGTGCCAGCAGTTTATTTCCCGTAAGTTACACTGAAGCTTTCTTT
CASSLFPVSYTEAFF
>.|TRBV7-9|TRBJ1-1|.
TGTGCCAGCAGCTTACAGGGAACTAGCACTGAAGCTTTCTTT
CASSLQGTSTEAFF
>.|TRBV9|TRBJ2-5|once
TGTGCCAGCAGCGTAGATATTGAGACCCGGTACTTC
CASSVDIETRYF
>TRBD2|TRBV7-9|TRBJ2-7|.
TGTGCCAGCAGCTTCAGCGGGGCAACCTACGAGCAGTACTTC
CASSFSGATYEQYF
>.|TRBV6-6|TRBJ2-6|.
TGTGCCACTTCGGACCTCTCTGGGGCCAACGTCCTGACTTTC
CATSDLSGANVLTF
>.|TRBV29-1|TRBJ1-1|few
TGCAGCGTTGACGGTCGTTATAGGAACACTGAAGCTTTCTTT
CSVDGRYRNTEAFF
>.|TRBV7-2|TRBJ2-4|.
TGTGCCAGCGGCCCTAGTCTAGCCAAAAACATTCAGTACTTC
CASGPSLAKNIQYF
>.|TRBV30|TRBJ1-2|few
TGTGCCTGGAGTTTGGGGTATGGCTACACCTTC
CAWSLGYGYTF
>.|TRBV5-6|TRBJ1-5|.
TGTGCCAGCAGCTTGAGGGGCGCGGATCAGCCCCAGCATTTT
CASSLRGADQPQHF
>.|TRBV2|TRBJ2-5|.
TGTGCCAGCAGCGACGGAAGGGGAGAGACCCAGTACTTC
CASSDGRGETQYF
>TRBD1|TRBV5-4|TRBJ2-4|few
TGTGCCAGCAGCTGGGGACAGGGGGGTCATGGCGGAAACATTCAGTACTTC
CASSWGQGGHGGNIQYF
>.|TRBV7-3|TRBJ2-1|few
TGTGCCAGCAGCTCTAGAGGCGAACCCCAGTTCTTC
CASSSRGEPQFF
>.|TRBV7-2|TRBJ2-5|once
TGTGCCAGCAGCCTATTCCTGGAGGGGGCCCCGCCCCAGTACTTC
CASSLFLEGAPPQYF
>.|TRBV7-9|TRBJ1-1|few
TGTGCCAGCAGCTCCTTAAGGGGAGGCTCTCAAGCTTTCTTT
CASSSLRGGSQAFF
>TRBD1|TRBV7-2|TRBJ2-1|few
TGTGCCAGCAGCCCGACAGGGAGTGAGCAGTTCTTC
CASSPTGSEQFF
>.|TRBV7-9|TRBJ2-5|few
TGTGCCAGCAGTCCGATGGGTGAAGAGACCCAGTACTTC
CASSPMGEETQYF
>.|TRBV29-1|TRBJ1-1|.
TGCAGCGTTGTAAGAGCCACTGAAGCTTTCTTT
CSVVRATEAFF
>TRBD2|TRBV7-8|TRBJ2-4|.
TGTGCCAGCAGCTTAGCAGCTTTGCGGGGGGCTTGGGACATTCAGTACTTC
CASSLAALRGAWDIQYF
>.|TRBV15|TRBJ2-7|few
TGTGCCACCAGCATCATCCGGGGGCCCTACGAGCAGTACTTC
CATSIIRGPYEQYF